A selection of T cell receptor beta chains follows, all from one sample in a study of Graves' ophthalmopathy and Graves' hyperthyroidism. One entry per CDR3 protein, called by TCRdb with MiXCR from the multiplex PCR reads. The sample records 170,000 or so distinct CDR3 sequences, approximately 38% being singletons. The sequenced material came from peripheral blood. The receptors come from a woman between 40 and 55 years old with Graves' ophthalmopathy. Both conserved end residues are part of each CDR3. D genes are given only for firm matches. Only part of the rows carry a size: once, few, many, or a class if the clone is expanded.

j_call v_call d_call clone_size cdr3_aa cdr3_nt
TRBJ1-1 TRBV5-1 TRBD1 many CASSATGASTEAFF TGCGCCAGCAGCGCGACAGGGGCCAGCACTGAAGCTTTCTTT
TRBJ1-6 TRBV6-5 TRBD1 many CASSSPGTANSPLHF TGTGCCAGCAGTTCTCCCGGGACAGCCAATTCACCCCTCCACTTT
TRBJ2-7 TRBV7-2 NA once CASSPQGRGVGYEQYF TGTGCCAGCAGTCCCCAAGGCCGGGGAGTGGGCTACGAGCAGTACTTC
TRBJ2-7 TRBV20-1 TRBD1 many CSAPSSSGGFFSYEQYF TGCAGTGCCCCAAGTAGTTCAGGGGGTTTTTTTTCCTACGAGCAGTACTTC
TRBJ2-5 TRBV20-1 NA NA CSARLSTGMETQYF TGCAGTGCTAGACTCTCCACAGGGATGGAGACCCAGTACTTC
TRBJ2-5 TRBV6-1 NA NA CASSEGQLVAQYF TGTGCCAGCAGTGAAGGCCAGTTGGTGGCCCAGTACTTC
TRBJ2-7 TRBV29-1 NA NA CSVEDPVNYEQYF TGCAGCGTTGAAGATCCTGTTAACTACGAGCAGTACTTC
TRBJ2-7 TRBV6-1 TRBD2 many CASNTIAGGSYEQYF TGTGCCAGCAATACTATAGCGGGGGGCTCCTACGAGCAGTACTTC
TRBJ2-7 TRBV12-3/TRBV12-4 TRBD1 many CASSPTGTGGGQYF TGTGCCAGCAGTCCGACCGGGACAGGGGGCGGACAGTACTTC
TRBJ1-2 TRBV24-1 NA many CATSGQEENGYTF TGTGCCACCAGTGGCCAGGAGGAGAATGGCTACACCTTC
TRBJ1-1 TRBV6-5 NA NA CASSNLGRRGEAFF TGTGCCAGCAGTAACTTAGGGAGACGCGGTGAAGCTTTCTTT
TRBJ1-6 TRBV6-5 TRBD1 many CASSYLGQGSYNSPLHF TGTGCCAGCAGTTACTTGGGACAGGGCTCCTATAATTCACCCCTCCACTTT
TRBJ2-7 TRBV28 NA NA CASSVGGSYEQYF TGTGCCAGCAGCGTGGGCGGCTCCTACGAGCAGTACTTC
TRBJ1-6 TRBV20-1 TRBD1 many CSAREAGGPYSPLHF TGCAGTGCTAGAGAGGCAGGGGGTCCGTATTCACCCCTCCACTTT
TRBJ1-6 TRBV28 NA NA CASSGEDNSPLHF TGTGCCAGCAGCGGAGAGGATAATTCACCCCTCCACTTT
TRBJ2-7 TRBV28 TRBD2 NA CASSSTSGYEQYF TGTGCCAGCAGTTCGACTAGCGGCTACGAGCAGTACTTC
TRBJ1-2 TRBV19 NA many CASNNRDGTNYGYTF TGTGCCAGTAATAACCGGGACGGGACTAACTATGGCTACACCTTC
TRBJ1-1 TRBV18 TRBD1 many CASSPRLDRESEAFF TGTGCCAGCTCACCACGATTGGACAGGGAGTCAGAAGCTTTCTTT
TRBJ2-7 TRBV12-5 NA many CASGQQLRLTYEQYF TGTGCTAGTGGTCAGCAACTCAGGTTGACCTACGAGCAGTACTTC
TRBJ2-5 TRBV19 NA NA CASSRRFQETQYF TGTGCCAGTAGCCGACGGTTCCAAGAGACCCAGTACTTC
TRBJ2-2 TRBV29-1 NA many CGVRERGNTGELFF TGCGGCGTTCGGGAAAGGGGAAACACCGGGGAGCTGTTTTTT
TRBJ1-3 TRBV28 NA many CASTPQGRGNTIYF TGTGCCAGCACCCCGCAGGGCCGGGGAAACACCATATATTTT
TRBJ1-5 TRBV28 NA many CASSVLNRENQPQHF TGTGCCAGCAGTGTCCTCAACAGGGAAAATCAGCCCCAGCATTTT
TRBJ2-7 TRBV20-1 TRBD2 many CSATSGSFSEQYF TGCAGTGCAACTAGCGGGAGCTTTTCCGAGCAGTACTTC
TRBJ2-2 TRBV7-2 TRBD1 many CASSFGTGVTGELFF TGTGCCAGCAGCTTCGGGACAGGGGTCACCGGGGAGCTGTTTTTT
TRBJ2-7 TRBV13 NA many CASSLGGWSYEQYF TGTGCCAGCAGCTTAGGGGGTTGGTCCTACGAGCAGTACTTC
TRBJ1-5 TRBV28 NA NA CANSRDNQPQHF TGTGCCAATTCCCGGGACAATCAGCCCCAGCATTTT
TRBJ2-7 TRBV10-3 TRBD1 many CAISESLAGQGQYF TGTGCCATCAGTGAGTCGCTAGCTGGACAGGGGCAGTACTTC
TRBJ1-5 TRBV27 NA many CASIFTGLDQPQHF TGTGCCAGCATCTTCACAGGGTTAGATCAGCCCCAGCATTTT
TRBJ2-7 TRBV6-2/TRBV6-3 TRBD1 many CASSLGTAITYEQYF TGTGCCAGCAGCCTCGGGACAGCCATCACCTACGAGCAGTACTTC
TRBJ1-1 TRBV6-1 TRBD1 NA CASKHRGGLNTEAFF TGTGCCAGCAAGCACAGGGGGGGGTTGAACACTGAAGCTTTCTTT
TRBJ2-7 TRBV4-1 NA many CASSQDATLSYEQYF TGCGCCAGCAGCCAAGATGCGACACTGTCCTACGAGCAGTACTTC
TRBJ2-2 TRBV7-3 NA many CASSPNPHTNTGELFF TGTGCCAGCAGCCCTAATCCGCACACGAACACCGGGGAGCTGTTTTTT
TRBJ2-7 TRBV11-2 NA many CASSLVYMRSYEQYF TGTGCCAGCAGCTTAGTCTATATGAGGAGCTACGAGCAGTACTTC
TRBJ2-7 TRBV28 TRBD2 many CASSSTVLAGGRREQYF TGTGCCAGCAGTTCAACAGTTCTAGCGGGGGGGCGTCGCGAGCAGTACTTC
TRBJ1-1 TRBV20-1 TRBD1 NA CSALRDSNTEAFF TGCAGTGCCCTCCGGGACAGTAACACTGAAGCTTTCTTT
TRBJ2-7 TRBV14 NA NA CASSRAPLWGSAYEQYF TGTGCCAGCAGCCGGGCCCCTCTATGGGGGAGTGCCTACGAGCAGTACTTC
TRBJ2-2 TRBV6-5 TRBD2 NA CASSYSRGGTGELFF TGTGCCAGCAGTTACTCGCGGGGGGGCACCGGGGAGCTGTTTTTT
TRBJ2-7 TRBV20-1 TRBD2 NA CSALQLAGGYEQYF TGCAGTGCTCTCCAACTAGCGGGAGGCTACGAGCAGTACTTC
TRBJ2-4 TRBV6-1 TRBD2 NA CASNRELAGQLAKNIQYF TGTGCCAGCAACCGGGAGCTAGCGGGACAACTAGCCAAAAACATTCAGTACTTC
TRBJ2-7 TRBV9 NA many CASSVDGSSSYEQYF TGTGCCAGCAGCGTAGACGGGTCGAGCTCCTACGAGCAGTACTTC
TRBJ2-7 TRBV6-2/TRBV6-3 NA few CASSYSRGWHYEQYF TGTGCCAGCAGTTACTCTAGAGGGTGGCACTACGAGCAGTACTTC
TRBJ2-5 TRBV9 TRBD1 many CASSDTGGPYQETQYF TGTGCCAGCAGCGATACAGGGGGTCCGTACCAAGAGACCCAGTACTTC
TRBJ1-5 TRBV11-3 NA NA CASSPNTNQPQHF TGTGCCAGCAGCCCCAACACCAATCAGCCCCAGCATTTT
TRBJ1-1 TRBV19 NA NA CASTSLSGNTEAFF TGTGCCAGTACTTCCCTAAGTGGAAACACTGAAGCTTTCTTT
TRBJ2-5 TRBV6-1 TRBD2 many CASSQRGRGSGETQYF TGTGCCAGCAGTCAACGCGGGCGCGGGAGTGGTGAGACCCAGTACTTC
TRBJ1-1 TRBV6-5 TRBD1 many CASRPPGQRNTEAFF TGTGCCAGCAGACCCCCGGGACAGAGGAACACTGAAGCTTTCTTT
TRBJ2-7 TRBV24-1 NA NA CATSDSTVSHEQYF TGTGCCACCAGTGATTCAACAGTTTCCCACGAGCAGTACTTC
TRBJ2-4 TRBV28 NA many CASSTRTEAKNIQYF TGTGCCAGCAGTACCCGGACTGAGGCCAAAAACATTCAGTACTTC
TRBJ2-7 TRBV18 TRBD1 many CASSLGQGLSYEQYF TGTGCCAGCTCACTGGGACAGGGACTCTCCTACGAGCAGTACTTC
TRBJ1-5 TRBV6-5 TRBD1 many CASSQTGGHQPQHF TGTGCCAGCAGCCAGACAGGGGGCCATCAGCCCCAGCATTTT
TRBJ1-1 TRBV12-3/TRBV12-4 NA many CASSLGGLSTEAFF TGTGCCAGCAGCCTGGGGGGGTTGAGTACTGAAGCTTTCTTT
TRBJ2-5 TRBV5-1 NA many CASSVDSPGETQYF TGCGCCAGCAGCGTGGACAGCCCTGGGGAGACCCAGTACTTC
TRBJ2-7 TRBV18 TRBD2 many CASSPGLALEQYF TGTGCCAGCTCACCGGGACTAGCGCTCGAGCAGTACTTC